The sample holds a few counts of the clone carrying this T cell receptor beta chain. Its specificity is unknown. The CDR3 consists of 15 residues. J lost 10 bases, V lost 1 base, and 9 bases had no gene match. This record belongs to a study of blood T cells in healthy people across ages. Study conclusions and caveats: Naive CD4+ cells and diversity were both higher in long-lived donors than in aged donors.

It was with a sample-barcoded 5' primer and a J-beta primer mix that a second PCR of roughly 7 to 12 cycles was run. Each TCR beta cDNA got a 12-nucleotide random molecular identifier. One entry per CDR3 protein, called by TCRdb with MiXCR from the 5' RACE reads. The sample holds some 1.5 million distinct CDR3 sequences, roughly 27% seen once. The source material was blood. The TCR originated in a woman aged 25 to 39 in good health. V and J are TRBV12-3 or TRBV12-4 and TRBJ2-1, with 8 bases identical to TRBD2. The CDR3 DNA reads TGTGCCAGCAGTTTAGGGGAGCGGGGGACAAAGGAGCAGTTCTTC. It codes for CASSLGERGTKEQFF.